The clone carrying this TCR beta chain was observed a handful of times. Its cognate antigen is unknown. This specimen belongs to a study of T cell repertoires in cytomegalovirus infection. Regarding the study as a whole: The cumulative frequency of public TCR beta families distinguished individuals who carried CMV together with the relevant HLA.

In TCRdb, the reads were re-called with MiXCR into one record per CDR3 protein. Of about 570,000 distinct CDR3 sequences in the sample, 40% were seen once. This receptor was taken from a human donor in good health (CMV status not recorded). Some clones in this sample may be carry-over from other donors' samples. Specimen: cultured PBMCs, collected from culture after CMV antigen stimulation.

CDR3 residues: CASRGQENQPQHF. CDR3 in DNA: TGTGCCAGCAGGGGACAGGAAAATCAGCCCCAGCATTTT. The genes are TRBV7-2 and TRBJ1-5; 8 positions match TRBD1. The CDR3 covers 13 residues. Trimming took 6 bases from V and 4 from J; bases not matched to a gene: 2. Germline values: CDR1 SGHTA, CDR2 FQGNSA.